These 21 T cell receptor beta chains share one sample of origin, sequenced in a study of T cells in Graves' hyperthyroidism and ophthalmopathy. Amplification yielded TCR beta CDR3 regions, with RNA transcripts as the source. The primer set for the first-round RT-PCR of the TCR CDR3 was HTBI. MiXCR, applied by TCRdb to the multiplex PCR reads, yields one record per CDR3 protein. The data contain approximately 430,000 distinct CDR3 sequences, less than 20% of them seen just once; the ten biggest clones take up almost 8%. Sequencing input: blood. The origin of the receptors is a woman aged 18-29 years with Graves' hyperthyroidism.

This clonotype was seen ten or more times. This chain connects TRBV20-1 to TRBJ2-7; D ambiguous. The ends were cut back, 3 bases at V and 3 bases at J, with 18 bases in the middle. Germline values: CDR1 DFQATT, CDR2 SNEGSKA (reference sequence). The CDR3 runs 15 residues. The CDR3 is CSASPSVEWLYEQYF. DNA for the CDR3: TGCAGTGCTAGCCCCTCGGTAGAGTGGCTCTACGAGCAGTACTTC.

This clonotype has ten or more counts. CDR3 sequence reads: CASSERLPANTGELFF. The CDR3 DNA follows: TGTGCCAGCAGTGAGAGGCTACCCGCGAACACCGGGGAGCTGTTTTTT. The chain uses TRBV2 and TRBJ2-2; D call uncertain. CDR1 is SNHLY, CDR2 FYNNEI, per germline. The CDR3 covers 16 residues. V shed 3 bases and J shed 0 bases, with 11 bases lying between them.

This chain links TRBV5-1 with TRBJ1-5; TRBD1 matches at 8 bases. CDR3 length equals 13 residues. V lost 4 bases and J lost 9; bases outside the gene matches: 6. CDR1 is SGHRS and CDR2 is YFSETQ in the germline V gene. The CDR3 region has the DNA TGCGCCAGCAGCCCGACAGGGGAGGGGCCCCAGCATTTT. Amino acids: CASSPTGEGPQHF.

This clonotype was found many times. The V and J genes are TRBV7-8 and TRBJ1-3; D is perhaps TRBD1 (5 bases). Trimming stripped 2 bases from V and 0 bases from J, with 11 bases between. Germline CDR1 reads SGHVS; CDR2 reads FQNEAQ. This CDR3 is built from 16 residues. The CDR3 sequence is CASSLPRVVSGNTIYF. The CDR3, as DNA: TGTGCCAGCAGCTTACCCAGGGTAGTCTCTGGAAACACCATATATTTT.

As concerns this clonotype: A much larger clone differs by one base, so this may be a read error. The rearrangement uses TRBV29-1 and TRBJ1-2; D is unresolved. This CDR3 has 12 residues. The germline V gene encodes CDR1 SQVTM and CDR2 ANQGSEA. The CDR3 region is CSVLGPNHGYTF. CDR3 nucleotides: TGCAGCGTTCTAGGACCTAACCATGGCTACACCTTC. Full variable domain (missing parts from reference TRBV29-1 and TRBJ1-2): SAVISQKPSRDICQRGTSLTIQCQVDSQVTMMFWYRQQPGQSLTLIATANQGSEATYESGFVIDKFPISRPNLTFSTLTVSNMSPEDSSIYLCSVLGPNHGYTFGSGTRLTVV.

The V gene is TRBV4-1, the J gene TRBJ2-2; tentatively, D is TRBD2 (5 bases). V lost 4 bases, J lost 5 bases, and 14 bases lay in between. Germline V gene data show CDR1 as MGHRA and CDR2 as YSYEKL. The CDR3 is 15 residues long. The CDR3 coding sequence is TGCGCCAGCAGCCGCGCGGGTGTGAGAACCGGGGAGCTGTTTTTT. Protein sequence: CASSRAGVRTGELFF.

This clonotype was detected many times. The V gene is TRBV20-1, the J gene TRBJ2-7, with D maybe TRBD1 (6 bases). The CDR3 consists of 12 residues. In germline, CDR1 is DFQATT, CDR2 SNEGSKA (reference sequence). The V and J ends lost 6 bases and 3 bases respectively, with 12 bases between them. Written as DNA, the CDR3 is TGCAGTGCCGCGGACAGAAACTACGAGCAGTACTTC. Protein product: CSAADRNYEQYF.

This clonotype has ten or more counts. The V and J genes are TRBV7-2 and TRBJ1-6, with 7 bases aligning to TRBD1. The CDR3 totals 12 residues. CDR1 is SGHTA and CDR2 is FQGNSA in the germline V gene. V shed 5 bases, J shed 11 bases, and the junction held 3 bases outside the gene matches. CDR3 sequence reads: CASSLQGTPLHF. CDR3 DNA sequence: TGTGCCAGCAGCCTACAGGGGACACCCCTCCACTTT.

This clonotype was observed a few times. The gene calls are TRBV5-1 and TRBJ2-5; D ambiguous. V was pared by 4 bases and J by 2 bases, with 9 bases between. The germline V gene encodes CDR1 SGHRS and CDR2 YFSETQ. The CDR3 has 13 residues. CDR3 DNA: TGCGCCAGCAGCACCCGACTTCAAGAGACCCAGTACTTC. Translating gives CASSTRLQETQYF.

This clonotype came up many times. The gene calls are TRBV11-2 and TRBJ2-2; 7 bases are a match to TRBD2. This CDR3 region has 13 residues. Germline CDR1 is SGHAT and CDR2 is FQNNGV. V trimming: 4 bases; J trimming: 9 bases; junction bases outside the gene matches: 5. In DNA form, the CDR3 reads TGTGCCAGCAGCTCCCGGGGGGACCGGGAGCTGTTTTTT. Translating it yields CASSSRGDRELFF.

Of note for this clonotype: A read error may account for a junction end that differs from germline. V is TRBV7-8 and J is TRBJ1-3; 11 bases fit TRBD1. This CDR3 spans 16 amino acids. CDR1 and CDR2 (germline): SGHVS, FQNEAQ. The CDR3 region has the DNA TGTGCCAGCAACTTAACGGGACAGGGGGCTGGAAACACCATATATTTT. Protein sequence: CASNLTGQGAGNTIYF. The variable domain in full, with the rest retrieved from reference TRBV7-8 and TRBJ1-3, is GAGVSQSPRYKVAKRGQDVALRCDPISGHVSLFWYQQALGQGPEFLTYFQNEAQLDKSGLPSDRFFAERPEGSVSTLKIQRTQQEDSAVYLCASNLTGQGAGNTIYFGEGSWLTVV.

This clonotype occurred many times. The chain couples TRBV5-1 to TRBJ2-7; 7 bases are shared with TRBD1. The CDR3 has 14 residues. Germline assignment: CDR1 SGHRS and CDR2 YFSETQ. Unmatched junction bases numbered 11, after V lost 4 bases and J lost 7 bases. CDR3 sequence reads: CASSPGQVPGEQYF. CDR3 DNA: TGCGCCAGCAGCCCAGGACAGGTCCCGGGGGAGCAGTACTTC.

This clonotype was recorded at least ten times. V and J are TRBV28 and TRBJ1-2; D gene ambiguous. The CDR3 length is 13 residues. V gave up 0 bases and J gave up 6 bases, with 8 bases separating them. Germline loops: CDR1 MDHEN, CDR2 SYDVKM. The CDR3 DNA sequence: TGTGCCAGCAGTTTATGGGCAGGACATGGCTACACCTTC. Translating it yields CASSLWAGHGYTF.

This clonotype was found many times. This sequence joins TRBV30 and TRBJ1-1; D is ambiguous. V lost 0 bases and J lost 5, with 16 bases in between. This CDR3 is built from 15 residues. Germline V gene lookup returns CDR1 GTSNPN and CDR2 SVGIG (reference sequence). The DNA of the CDR3 is TGTGCCTGGAGTGTACTTCGTCCTCGGAAGACTGAAGCTTTCTTT. It translates to CAWSVLRPRKTEAFF.

This clonotype was found a few times. CDR3 in amino acids: CSARGADRERNEQFF. CDR3 sequence (DNA): TGCAGTGCTAGAGGGGCGGACAGGGAGCGCAATGAGCAGTTCTTC. V is TRBV20-1 and J is TRBJ2-1; 8 positions agree with TRBD1. CDR1 is DFQATT and CDR2 is SNEGSKA in the germline V gene (reference sequence). The CDR3 is 15 amino acids. J lost 6 bases, V lost 1 base, and 8 bases had no gene match.

Many counts were recorded for this clonotype. The chain is built from TRBV6-1 and TRBJ2-1; D could derive from TRBD1 or TRBD2 (7 bases each). This CDR3 is 13 amino acids long. V dropped 6 bases and J dropped 7 bases, with 13 bases sitting between them. CDR1 is MNHNS and CDR2 is SASEGT in the germline V gene. The CDR3: CASRGRGRNEQFF. Written as DNA, the CDR3 is TGTGCCAGCAGGGGGAGGGGGCGGAATGAGCAGTTCTTC.

This clonotype was counted at least ten times. This chain joins TRBV7-9 and TRBJ2-1; a weak D match, TRBD2 (6 bases). Trimming left V 3 bases short and J 1 base short, with 13 bases between. Germline-derived CDR1 and CDR2 are SEHNR and FQNEAQ (reference sequence). The CDR3 has 16 residues. The CDR3 nucleotides read TGTGCCAGCAGCTTGCCCTGGGGGGAGTCCTACAATGAGCAGTTCTTC. Its protein is CASSLPWGESYNEQFF.

A few counts support this clonotype. One end of the junction does not line up with germline, which may come from a read error. The V call is TRBV6-1, the J call TRBJ2-7, with D possibly called TRBD1 or TRBD2 (6 bases each). This CDR3 spans 13 amino acids. Looked up from germline, CDR1 is MNHNS and CDR2 is SASEGT. CDR3 DNA sequence: TGTGTCAGCCTCGTCGGGGGCTTCAGCGAGCAGTACTTC. It encodes CVSLVGGFSEQYF.

Turning to this clonotype: A much larger clone is a single base away; this may be a read error. The V call is TRBV3-1, the J call TRBJ2-7; D ambiguous. Germline V gives CDR1 LGHDT, CDR2 YNNKEL (reference sequence). CDR3 length: 14 amino acids. The CDR3 DNA sequence: TGTACCAGCAGCCAAGAGAGGTCAGGCTACGAGCAGTACTTC. As protein: CTSSQERSGYEQYF.

This sequence joins TRBV5-8 and TRBJ1-6; D uncertain. Germline lookup yields CDR1 SGHTS and CDR2 YDEGEE. Trimming took off 6 bases at V and 5 bases at J, with 15 bases between the two ends. The CDR3 extends over 15 amino acids. The CDR3 region has the DNA TGTGCCAGCACAACCGTACGTGGAAATAATTCACCCCTCCACTTT. This sequence encodes CASTTVRGNNSPLHF.

The sample holds many counts of this clonotype. This chain links TRBV20-1 with TRBJ1-6; D is uncertain. From germline, CDR1 is DFQATT and CDR2 SNEGSKA (reference sequence). V lost 1 base, J lost 0 bases, and 4 bases lay in between. The CDR3 extends over 14 amino acids. CDR3 protein: CSARVSSYNSPLHF. The DNA of the CDR3 is TGCAGTGCTAGAGTGAGCTCCTATAATTCACCCCTCCACTTT.